The 27 T cell receptor beta chains below all came from one sample that was sequenced in a study of blood T cell repertoires in COVID-19. The table came from immunoSEQ multiplex PCR; TCRdb's copy has only in-frame clones and leaves some out. The sample yields roughly 120,000 clones, around 78% seen once. The sequencing input was peripheral blood. Every receptor here comes from a man aged 25-45 years with acute or convalescent COVID-19.

The rearrangement joins TRBV9 to TRBJ1-4, with D tentatively TRBD1 (6 bases). V was shortened by 0 bases and J by 2 bases, with 8 bases between the two germline ends. Germline V CDR1 and CDR2: SGDLS, YYNGEE. The CDR3 has 15 residues. CDR3 sequence: CASSVEGGTNEKLFF. The CDR3 bases are TGTGCCAGCAGCGTAGAAGGGGGTACTAATGAAAAACTGTTTTTT.

In nucleotides, the CDR3 is TGTGCCAGCAGCGTAGGGTCCGGGGGCTATAATTCACCCCTCCACTTT. It translates to CASSVGSGGYNSPLHF. The chain is built from TRBV9 and TRBJ1-6; D is perhaps TRBD1 (5 bases). This CDR3 has 16 residues. Germline CDR1 reads SGDLS; CDR2 reads YYNGEE. V was clipped by 0 bases and J by 3 bases, with 10 bases between them.

The chain employs TRBV11-3 and TRBJ2-2; no firm D call. Germline-derived CDR1 and CDR2 are SGHNT and YENEEA. V lost 5 bases, J lost 5 bases, and 12 bases lay in between. The CDR3 runs to 14 residues. CDR3 sequence (DNA): TGTGCCAGCAGCAGCGACGGTGGGACCGGGGAGCTGTTTTTT. Translated: CASSSDGGTGELFF.

The chain uses TRBV9 and TRBJ1-1; D might be TRBD1 (6 bases). The CDR3 is made up of 14 amino acids. The V and J ends lost 1 base and 5 bases respectively, with 12 bases between them. Germline CDR1 and CDR2: SGDLS and YYNGEE. The CDR3 region has the DNA TGTGCCAGCAGCGTACAGGGGTGGGGGACTGAAGCTTTCTTT. This sequence encodes CASSVQGWGTEAFF.

The J gene is TRBJ1-1, the V gene TRBV18, with D possibly matching TRBD1 (6 bases). Germline CDR1 is KGHSH and CDR2 is LQKENI. The CDR3 totals 12 residues. Trimming cost V 8 bases and J 6 bases, with 13 bases left between them. The CDR3 loop reads CASQGGVPEAFF. In DNA form, the CDR3 reads TGTGCCAGCCAAGGGGGGGTCCCTGAAGCTTTCTTT.

The J gene is TRBJ1-1, the V gene TRBV12-5, with D perhaps TRBD1 (6 bases). V dropped 1 base and J dropped 1 base, with 22 bases sitting between them. The germline V gene has CDR1 LGHNT and CDR2 FRNRAP. This CDR3 has 19 amino acids. The CDR3 sequence: CASGLERQVWGRRNTEAFF. In DNA form, the CDR3 reads TGTGCTAGTGGTTTGGAGAGACAGGTCTGGGGGCGGCGGAACACTGAAGCTTTCTTT. Looking up the rest from reference TRBV12-5 and TRBJ1-1 gives the full variable domain: DARVTQTPRHKVTEMGQEVTMRCQPILGHNTVFWYRQTMMQGLELLAYFRNRAPLDDSGMPKDRFSAEMPDATLATLKIQPSEPRDSAVYFCASGLERQVWGRRNTEAFFGQGTRLTVV.

The V and J genes are TRBV5-1 and TRBJ1-4, with 9 nucleotides matching TRBD1. There are 14 residues in the CDR3. V dropped 0 bases and J dropped 12; count of bases not matched to a gene: 6. Germline assignment: CDR1 SGHRS and CDR2 YFSETQ. In DNA, the CDR3 is TGCGCCAGCAGCTTGGTTGGGACAGGGACGGAACTGTTTTTT. Translated: CASSLVGTGTELFF.

The rearrangement joins TRBV4-1 to TRBJ1-1, with TRBD1 matching over 7 bases. The V and J ends lost 2 bases and 11 bases, in that order; junction bases with no gene match: 20. CDR3 length: 17 residues. Germline CDR1 and CDR2: MGHRA and YSYEKL. The CDR3 DNA sequence: TGCGCCAGCAGCCAACCGGGACAGCGTCTCTATCCCGTTGGGGCTTTCTTT. Translated, it gives CASSQPGQRLYPVGAFF.

This chain joins TRBV29-1 and TRBJ1-2; TRBD1 might be the D (6 bases). Germline CDR1 and CDR2: SQVTM and ANQGSEA. V shed 6 bases and J shed 8 bases, with 13 bases lying between them. The CDR3 runs 11 residues. CDR3 nucleotides: TGCAGCGTCCAACAGGGTCGGGGCTACACCTTC. This translates into CSVQQGRGYTF.

The CDR3 DNA is TGTGCCAGCAGTGAGTCGGGGGGACCCCAACATGAGCAGTTCTTC. Amino acids: CASSESGGPQHEQFF. The chain has TRBV6-1 and TRBJ2-1; 7 bases match TRBD2. The V gene's germline CDR1 is MNHNS and CDR2 SASEGT. The CDR3 length is 15 residues. The ends lost 3 bases at V and 8 bases at J; junction bases unmatched: 10.

This chain uses TRBV5-1 with TRBJ1-2, with D uncertain. The V end lost 0 bases, the J end lost 9 bases, and 12 bases lay between the germline ends. The CDR3 length is 13 residues. CDR1 and CDR2 from the germline V gene are SGHRS and YFSETQ. The CDR3 sequence: CASSLAGDGSYTF. The CDR3 nucleotides are TGCGCCAGCAGCTTGGCCGGTGACGGGAGCTACACCTTC.

The chain combines TRBV7-9 with TRBJ2-6; perhaps TRBD2 as D (6 bases). CDR1 and CDR2 from the germline V gene are SEHNR and FQNEAQ (reference sequence). The ends were cut back, 5 bases at V and 0 bases at J, with 11 bases in the middle. The CDR3 has 16 residues. This CDR3 reads CASSPPGASGANVLTF. The CDR3 nucleotides are TGTGCCAGCAGCCCACCGGGAGCCTCTGGGGCCAACGTCCTGACTTTC.

V usage is TRBV4-3 and J usage is TRBJ2-3, with 10 bases identical to TRBD2. Trimming at V came to 0 bases and at J to 6 bases, leaving 15 bases not matched to a gene. Germline V gene lookup returns CDR1 LGHNA and CDR2 YSLEER. CDR3 length: 19 residues. This CDR3 is CASSQEPPGLSGGADTQYF. As DNA, the CDR3 is TGCGCCAGCAGCCAAGAGCCACCCGGACTAAGCGGGGGGGCGGATACGCAGTATTTT.

The gene calls are TRBV18 and TRBJ2-5; D is perhaps TRBD1 (6 bases). The CDR3 is 15 amino acids. Trimming removed 5 bases from V and 4 bases from J, with 17 bases in between. Germline V CDR1 and CDR2: KGHSH, LQKENI. The CDR3 reads CASSASVQGLETQYF. DNA of the CDR3: TGTGCCAGCTCAGCCTCAGTCCAGGGGTTAGAGACCCAGTACTTC.

The CDR3 loop reads CASSQGGGRSPNTEAFF. DNA for the CDR3: TGCGCCAGCAGCCAAGGAGGAGGACGGTCTCCGAACACTGAAGCTTTCTTT. The chain has TRBV4-1 and TRBJ1-1; D unresolved. Deletions cut 1 base from V and 1 base from J, with 16 bases between. Germline CDR1 and CDR2: MGHRA and YSYEKL. CDR3 length: 17 residues.

V is TRBV19 and J is TRBJ2-7; 7 bases fit TRBD1. The V and J ends lost 4 bases and 5 bases, in that order; junction bases with no gene match: 14. The germline CDR1 and CDR2 sequences are LNHDA and SQIVND (reference sequence). The CDR3 is made up of 16 amino acids. The CDR3 sequence: CASSTDRVRGVDEQYF. Here the CDR3 DNA reads TGTGCCAGTAGTACCGACAGGGTCCGAGGTGTGGACGAGCAGTACTTC.

J is TRBJ2-2 and V is TRBV2, with D possibly matching TRBD1 (6 bases). Germline assignment: CDR1 SNHLY and CDR2 FYNNEI. V lost 4 bases, J lost 4 bases, and 13 bases lay in between. The CDR3 covers 15 residues. This CDR3 is CASSAGQHRTGELFF. CDR3 nucleotides: TGTGCCAGCAGTGCCGGACAGCACCGCACCGGGGAGCTGTTTTTT.

This chain links TRBV19 with TRBJ1-6; no firm D call. The CDR3 contains 16 residues. The germline V gene has CDR1 LNHDA and CDR2 SQIVND (reference sequence). The V and J ends lost 1 base and 7 bases respectively, with 14 bases between them. Here the CDR3 DNA reads TGTGCCAGTAGTATAGGGTTTGCGGGATTAAATTCACCCCTCCACTTT. It translates to CASSIGFAGLNSPLHF.

This chain links TRBV4-1 with TRBJ1-1; tentatively, D is TRBD1 (5 bases). CDR3 size: 14 residues. Trimming took 1 base from V and 6 from J, leaving 12 bases between them. CDR1 and CDR2 (germline): MGHRA, YSYEKL. This CDR3 reads CASSQGRVSAEAFF. DNA of the CDR3: TGCGCCAGCAGCCAAGGCAGGGTATCGGCTGAAGCTTTCTTT.

This rearrangement joins TRBV6-5 to TRBJ1-4; D is perhaps TRBD1 (5 bases). Trimming cost V 6 bases and J 8 bases, with 16 bases left between them. Germline CDR1 and CDR2: MNHEY and SVGAGI. The CDR3 is 14 residues long. DNA of the CDR3: TGTGCCAGCAGCCTCGGACAATTTCGCGAAAAACTGTTTTTT. Its protein product is CASSLGQFREKLFF.

The rearrangement joins TRBV7-9 to TRBJ2-7, with 7 nucleotides matching TRBD2. V lost 3 bases to trimming and J lost 5 bases; unmatched junction nucleotides: 4. Germline CDR1 SEHNR, CDR2 FQNEAQ (reference sequence). The CDR3 has 13 amino acids. This CDR3 is CASSLGAGNEQYF. DNA for the CDR3: TGTGCCAGCAGCTTGGGAGCGGGGAACGAGCAGTACTTC. Using reference TRBV7-9 and TRBJ2-7 for the parts outside the CDR3, the full variable domain is DTGVSQNPRHKITKRGQNVTFRCDPISEHNRLYWYRQTLGQGPEFLTYFQNEAQLEKSRLLSDRFSAERPKGSFSTLEIQRTEQGDSAMYLCASSLGAGNEQYFGPGTRLTVT.

V gene TRBV5-6 combines with J gene TRBJ2-7; no definite D call. V dropped 2 bases and J dropped 2 bases, with 8 bases sitting between them. Germline V gene data show CDR1 as SGHDT and CDR2 as YYEEEE. The CDR3 spans 13 residues. The CDR3: CASSFGRTYEQYV. The CDR3 DNA reads TGTGCCAGCAGCTTCGGCAGGACCTACGAGCAGTACGTC.

The genes are TRBV5-1 and TRBJ1-1; weak D call: TRBD1 (5 bases). This CDR3 is built from 16 residues. CDR1 and CDR2 from the germline V gene are SGHRS and YFSETQ. V lost 1 base and J 2 bases, leaving 15 bases between the germline ends. The CDR3 region is CASSLHPQGTNTEAFF. DNA of the CDR3: TGCGCCAGCAGCTTGCATCCCCAGGGCACCAACACTGAAGCTTTCTTT.

The chain employs TRBV5-4 and TRBJ2-5, with 12 positions matching TRBD2. V was clipped by 0 bases and J by 3 bases; unmatched bases: 6. Looked up from germline, CDR1 is SGHNT and CDR2 is YYREEE (reference sequence). This CDR3 region has 17 residues. CDR3 loop: CASSLEGLAGGEETQYF. CDR3 coding DNA: TGTGCCAGCAGCTTGGAAGGGCTAGCGGGGGGGGAAGAGACCCAGTACTTC.

The J gene is TRBJ2-7, the V gene TRBV24-1, with a possible D match to TRBD2 (7 bases). The CDR3 is 17 residues long. Trimming cost V 8 bases and J 0 bases, with 22 bases left between them. Per the germline V gene, CDR1 is KGHDR and CDR2 is SFDVKD. In nucleotides, the CDR3 is TGTGCCACCATCCTCACCACAGGGAGGGATGGCTCCTACGAGCAGTACTTC. This encodes CATILTTGRDGSYEQYF.

The J gene is TRBJ1-1, the V gene TRBV5-5; TRBD1 matches 9 bases. From germline, CDR1 is SGHKS and CDR2 YYEKEE (reference sequence). The CDR3 covers 14 residues. The trim removed 4 bases at V and 6 bases at J, leaving 7 bases unmatched. DNA for the CDR3: TGTGCCAGCAGCCGGGACAGGGATCGGGCTGAAGCTTTCTTT. Residues: CASSRDRDRAEAFF.

In its sample, this clone was seen once. V is TRBV2 and J is TRBJ2-5; possible D gene TRBD2, 5 bases. Germline V gene sequence: CDR1 SNHLY, CDR2 FYNNEI. This CDR3 comprises 14 residues. Trimming removed 7 bases from V and 5 bases from J, with 17 bases in between. The CDR3 protein is CASKTSGIGETQYF. The CDR3 region has the DNA TGTGCCAGCAAAACCTCGGGGATAGGGGAGACCCAGTACTTC.